A single sample gave rise to the 17 T cell receptor beta chains below, sequenced in a study of T cells in Graves' hyperthyroidism and ophthalmopathy (dated by TCRdb to about 2019). The library was prepared using multiplex PCR. Sequencing was performed on an Illumina HiSeq 2000. The TCR beta CDR3 regions were amplified from the RNA transcripts. The first round of RT-PCR for the TCR CDR3 was performed with the HTBI primer set and the Qiagen OneStep RT-PCR kit. TCRdb reran the public reads through fastp at Q25 and MiXCR, keeping productive beta chains. When rows share a CDR3 protein, they turn into one entry using the most common DNA and genes. For this sample there are 750,000 to 950,000 distinct CDR3 sequences; approximately 40% appear just once. Together, the top ten hold 7% to 10% of the sample. Material: blood. Receptors were obtained from a man between 18 and 29 years old with Graves' hyperthyroidism.

The table lists this clonotype with many counts. One end of the junction fails to match germline, which may point to a read error. The chain recombines TRBV7-7 with TRBJ2-5, with TRBD2 matching 7 bases. The CDR3 runs 15 residues. Germline loops: CDR1 SSHAT, CDR2 FNYEAQ (reference sequence). CDR3 region: CASSARRGREETQYF. DNA of the CDR3: TGTGCTAGCAGCGCAAGACGTGGGAGGGAAGAGACCCAGTACTTC.

With regard to this clonotype: This sequence may be a read error, since a much larger clone differs from it by one base. The chain uses TRBV2 and TRBJ2-5, with D uncertain. CDR3 length: 10 residues. V lost 7 bases and J 7 bases, leaving 7 bases between the germline ends. Germline V CDR1 and CDR2: SNHLY, FYNNEI. CDR3 nucleotides: TGTGCCAGCACGTCGGGGACCCAGTACTTC. Translation gives CASTSGTQYF. Full variable domain (rest looked up from reference TRBV2 and TRBJ2-5): EPEVTQTPSHQVTQMGQEVILRCVPISNHLYFYWYRQILGQKVEFLVSFYNNEISEKSEIFDDQFSVERPDGSNFTLKIRSTKLEDSAMYFCASTSGTQYFGPGTRLLVL.

The sample holds one count of this clonotype. One base away lies a much larger clone, so this may be a sequencing read error. The chain employs TRBV19 and TRBJ1-5, with D maybe TRBD1 (5 bases). CDR1 LNHDA and CDR2 SQIVND come from the germline V gene (reference sequence). The CDR3 is 14 residues long. Written as DNA, the CDR3 is TGTGCCGGTAGTATATTCAGGACAAATCAGCCCCAGCATTTT. Translated, it gives CAGSIFRTNQPQHF.

This chain joins TRBV20-1 and TRBJ1-1, with D tentatively TRBD1 (6 bases). The CDR3 totals 13 residues. With 0 bases removed from V and 6 bases from J, the gap between germline ends came to 11 bases. Germline-derived CDR1 and CDR2 are DFQATT and SNEGSKA (reference sequence). The CDR3 sequence: CSAREQGMAEAFF. The CDR3 coding sequence is TGCAGTGCTAGAGAGCAGGGGATGGCTGAAGCTTTCTTT.

This clonotype showed up many times. The chain recombines TRBV10-3 with TRBJ2-2, with D perhaps matching TRBD1 or TRBD2 (5 bases each). V lost 6 bases and J 2 bases, leaving 10 bases between the germline ends. CDR1 and CDR2 from the germline V gene are ENHRY and SYGVKD. The CDR3 sequence is 14 residues long. The CDR3 nucleotides read TGTGCCATCAGAGGGACCCTAAACACCGGGGAGCTGTTTTTT. Translating gives CAIRGTLNTGELFF.

This clonotype was found a few times. The J gene is TRBJ2-5, the V gene TRBV6-1; 10 nucleotides align to TRBD2. V gave up 6 bases and J gave up 7 bases; unmatched junction bases: 8. The germline V gene encodes CDR1 MNHNS and CDR2 SASEGT. CDR3 length: 14 amino acids. The CDR3 nucleotides read TGTGCCAGCAGCCTCCAAGCGGGGGGGACGACCCAGTACTTC. This translates into CASSLQAGGTTQYF.

This clonotype was counted ten times or more. The chain employs TRBV10-2 and TRBJ2-7; D unclear. Deletions cut 1 base from V and 6 bases from J, with 13 bases between. The germline CDR1 and CDR2 sequences are WSHSY and SAAADI. The CDR3 consists of 14 residues. CDR3 sequence: CASSELRTGREQYF. CDR3 DNA sequence: TGCGCCAGCAGTGAGTTACGGACCGGTCGCGAGCAGTACTTC.

This clonotype was picked up many times. The V and J genes are TRBV19 and TRBJ1-5, with unresolved D. The ends were cut back, 3 bases at V and 0 bases at J, with 6 bases in the middle. CDR3 length equals 14 residues. The V gene's germline CDR1 is LNHDA and CDR2 SQIVND (reference sequence). The CDR3: CASSMWDSNQPQHF. CDR3 DNA: TGTGCCAGTAGTATGTGGGATAGCAATCAGCCCCAGCATTTT.

This clonotype was observed many times. The chain couples TRBV2 to TRBJ1-2, with TRBD1 identical over 11 bases. CDR1 is SNHLY, CDR2 FYNNEI, per germline. The CDR3 has 15 residues. Unmatched junction bases numbered 2, after V lost 1 base and J lost 4 bases. The CDR3 DNA reads TGTGCCAGCAGTGAAGGGACAGGGGGCACCTATGGCTACACCTTC. It codes for CASSEGTGGTYGYTF.

The chain couples TRBV25-1 to TRBJ2-7; D may correspond to TRBD1 or TRBD2 (5 bases each). Trimming removed 7 bases at V and 2 bases at J, with 12 bases between. Germline V gene sequence: CDR1 MGHDK, CDR2 SYGVNS. The length of the CDR3 is 13 residues. The CDR3 region is CASKAGTTYEQYF. The CDR3 region has the DNA TGTGCCAGCAAGGCCGGGACCACCTACGAGCAGTACTTC.

The V and J genes are TRBV20-1 and TRBJ1-1; D gene unclear. Germline CDR1 reads DFQATT; CDR2 reads SNEGSKA (reference sequence). Trimming cost V 2 bases and J 0 bases, with 13 bases left between them. This CDR3 has 15 residues. CDR3 DNA: TGCAGTGCTAGAAGAGGGCTCGGAGTGAACACTGAAGCTTTCTTT. Translated, it gives CSARRGLGVNTEAFF.

The chain links TRBV7-2 to TRBJ1-6; TRBD1 matches at 11 bases. Germline loops: CDR1 SGHTA, CDR2 FQGNSA. The CDR3 runs 15 residues. V lost 6 bases, J lost 8 bases, and 6 bases stayed unmatched. The CDR3: CASRSGTGGDSPLHF. The DNA for the CDR3 is TGTGCCAGCAGATCCGGGACAGGGGGAGATTCACCCCTCCACTTT.

Worth noting for this clonotype: Possible read error: a much larger clone is one base away. The J gene is TRBJ1-5, the V gene TRBV9; perhaps TRBD1 as D (5 bases). The germline V gene encodes CDR1 SGDLS and CDR2 YYNGEE. V was shortened by 3 bases and J by 11 bases, with 15 bases between the two germline ends. The CDR3 runs 13 residues. CDR3 sequence (DNA): TGTGCCAGCAGCGGTGACGGGGGAATGGCCCAGCATTTT. It is translated as CASSGDGGMAQHF.

This clonotype has a count of ten or more. V gene TRBV7-2 combines with J gene TRBJ1-5; tentatively, D is TRBD1 (5 bases). The ends were cut back, 3 bases at V and 3 bases at J, with 12 bases in the middle. This CDR3 has 15 amino acids. CDR1 is SGHTA and CDR2 is FQGNSA in the germline V gene. CDR3 sequence reads: CASSLGQGLNQPQHF. CDR3 nucleotide sequence: TGTGCCAGCAGCTTGGGGCAGGGACTCAATCAGCCCCAGCATTTT.

The chain combines TRBV20-1 with TRBJ1-1; TRBD1 agrees at 8 bases. Germline CDR1 reads DFQATT; CDR2 reads SNEGSKA (reference sequence). V lost 3 bases to trimming and J lost 5 bases; unmatched junction nucleotides: 8. This CDR3 is 14 amino acids long. The CDR3 region is CSASDPGGRTEAFF. The DNA of the CDR3 is TGCAGTGCTAGCGACCCAGGGGGCAGGACTGAAGCTTTCTTT.

Concerning this clonotype itself: A read error may explain this, as a much larger clone is one base away. This chain connects TRBV5-1 to TRBJ1-2, with 8 bases that match TRBD1. CDR3 length equals 14 residues. From germline, CDR1 is SGHRS and CDR2 YFSETQ. DNA for the CDR3: TGCGCCAGCAGCTTGGCCGGACAGGGCAGTGGCTACATCTTC. Translation gives CASSLAGQGSGYIF.

V is TRBV5-4 and J is TRBJ1-1; D gene uncertain. Germline V gives CDR1 SGHNT, CDR2 YYREEE (reference sequence). The V end lost 7 bases, the J end lost 1 base, and 8 bases lay between the germline ends. The length of the CDR3 is 12 residues. The CDR3 loop is CASGGENTEAFF. The CDR3 bases are TGTGCCAGCGGCGGGGAGAACACTGAAGCTTTCTTT.